A selection of T cell receptor beta chains follows, all from one sample in a study of CD8 T cells in Susac syndrome. TCRdb ran MiXCR on the immunoSEQ multiplex PCR reads and lists one entry per CDR3 protein. The table has roughly 80,000 distinct CDR3 sequences, roughly 90% seen once. Sequenced input: CD8+ T cells from PBMCs. These receptors originate from a human donor with multiple sclerosis. CDR3s include the opening cysteine and the closing phenylalanine or tryptophan. The D gene is left open where the match is weak. Rows may omit the clone size; those that give it use once, few, many or a size class.

clone size	D gene	V gene	J gene	CDR3 protein	CDR3 DNA
-	-	TRBV30	TRBJ2-1	CAWSEVGGPYNEQFF	TGTGCCTGGAGTGAGGTCGGGGGCCCTTACAATGAGCAGTTCTTC
few	-	TRBV7-9	TRBJ1-5	CASSPPGATQPQHF	TGTGCCAGCAGCCCTCCGGGGGCAACGCAGCCCCAGCATTTT
-	-	TRBV30	TRBJ1-1	CAWSWGGIAEAFF	TGTGCCTGGAGCTGGGGGGGAATCGCTGAAGCTTTCTTT
-	-	TRBV19	TRBJ2-2	CASSAGTRVGELFF	TGTGCCAGTAGTGCTGGGACTCGGGTCGGGGAGCTGTTTTTT
-	TRBD1	TRBV12-5	TRBJ2-7	CASGLVQGDPSYEQYF	TGTGCTAGTGGTTTGGTACAGGGGGACCCCTCCTACGAGCAGTACTTC
once	-	TRBV20-1	TRBJ1-1	CSAKDSANTEAFF	TGCAGTGCTAAAGACTCGGCGAACACTGAAGCTTTCTTT
-	-	TRBV4-1	TRBJ2-7	CASSQGMTSTYEQYF	TGCGCCAGCAGCCAAGGGATGACAAGTACCTACGAGCAGTACTTC
-	-	TRBV7-2	TRBJ2-1	CASSLGSGWEQFF	TGTGCCAGCAGCTTAGGCTCGGGTTGGGAGCAGTTCTTC
-	-	TRBV23-1	TRBJ1-4	CASSRSHGSCEKLFF	TGCGCCAGCAGTCGGTCACATGGGTCTTGCGAAAAACTGTTTTTT
few	-	TRBV27	TRBJ2-7	CASSSGTRPTSYEQYF	TGTGCCAGCAGCTCGGGGACCCGTCCAACCTCCTACGAGCAGTACTTC
-	TRBD1	TRBV11-2	TRBJ1-4	CASSSKQGSNEKLFF	TGTGCCAGCAGCTCAAAACAGGGGTCTAATGAAAAACTGTTTTTT
-	-	TRBV19	TRBJ2-1	CASSMWGNEQFF	TGTGCCAGTAGTATGTGGGGAAATGAGCAGTTCTTC
-	-	TRBV20-1	TRBJ2-7	CSARVSDISSYEQYF	TGCAGTGCTAGAGTCTCGGATATCTCATCCTACGAGCAGTACTTC
-	-	TRBV6-5	TRBJ1-2	CASSYSIRARDGYTF	TGTGCCAGCAGTTACTCGATCAGGGCCCGCGATGGCTACACCTTC
once	-	TRBV4-1	TRBJ1-2	CASSRSTGNYGYTF	TGCGCCAGCAGCCGCTCGACAGGAAACTATGGCTACACCTTC
-	TRBD1	TRBV5-6	TRBJ1-5	CASSSKGQQRPQHF	TGTGCCAGCAGCTCAAAGGGACAGCAAAGGCCCCAGCATTTT